Detailed here is one T cell receptor beta chain. The antigen it binds to is not known. The input lacks base qualities; no much larger clone sits a single base away. The immunoSEQ Assay was used to sequence TCR beta CDR3 regions from DNA. As for how the authors treated the data: To compute T cell density, TCR beta template counts were normalized to usable DNA, which was estimated by amplifying housekeeping genes. Richness was estimated using the preseqR package, with extrapolation to 400,000 templates for PBMC samples and to 120,000 templates for tissue samples. Clonality was defined by subtracting Pielou's evenness from one. Tissue-enriched TCRs were identified through differential abundance testing performed on productive amino-acid clonotypes, with a minimum total count of 5 and an alpha of 0.1. The Jaccard Index and the Morisita Overlap Index were used to measure repertoire overlap between compartments. GLIPH clustered TCR beta CDR3s with public tetramer-defined viral CDR3s; viral motifs required at least three viral sequences plus V-gene enrichment. The table was pulled from immuneACCESS by TCRdb, which kept in-frame rearrangements only. Such tables lose some clones; where checked, under half of the loss comes from unresolved V genes, and the rest has no known cause. Clonal size and the V and J genes are those of that table, whereas D and trimming came from the DNA. A total of about 31,000 clones appear in this sample, approximately 91% of them only once. Around 4% of the sample is held by the ten biggest clonotypes.

Per the germline V gene, MDHEN is the CDR1 and SYDVKM is the CDR2. The CDR3 starts with the cysteine, ends with the phenylalanine, and has 16 residues. Just CDR3 DNA is preserved here, 48 bases in frame from base 1. V ends up 3 bases short and J 8 bases short, with an unmatched junction base count of 11. This sample is part of a study of T cells in localized non-small cell lung cancer (dated by TCRdb to the early 2020s). In the study overall: T cell repertoires of 236 early-stage NSCLC patients were analyzed, with tumors being compared against uninvolved tumor-adjacent lungs. The cohort comprised roughly 220 treatment-naïve NSCLC patients with resected, localized lung tumors. NSCLC patients had a mean age of approximately 72 years, and 129 were male and 107 female.

The full study reports these points: Because multi-region tumor sequencing was not done, intratumor heterogeneity could not be ruled out. Uninvolved tumor-adjacent lung showed the highest T cell clonality, higher than tumor, which suggests more focused antigenic responses in the uninvolved tumor-adjacent lung. Of the top 100 tumor clones, a median of 57 were detected in paired uninvolved adjacent lung; around 30 were also among that lung's top 100. Since the design was exploratory, TCR variables were selected using unadjusted p-values with no false-discovery rate correction. Longer overall survival was associated with higher blood T cell density, whereas shorter survival was associated with higher adjacent-lung clonality.

At diagnosis, tumor, uninvolved tumor-adjacent lung and peripheral blood were collected and then preserved as a mix of FFPE and fresh-frozen material. For TCR repertoire profiling, blood samples were analyzed as peripheral blood mononuclear cells. This sequence originates from a woman aged 40-69 years with stage III lung adenocarcinoma. Sequenced here: peripheral blood mononuclear cells, sampled before any cancer treatment. This chain joins TRBV28 to TRBJ2-1, and 9 bases in between align with TRBD2. The nucleotide sequence is given as TGTGCCAGCAGTTTGACTAGCGGCCCGAGTGGTGATGAGCAGTTCTTC. It translates as CASSLTSGPSGDEQFF.